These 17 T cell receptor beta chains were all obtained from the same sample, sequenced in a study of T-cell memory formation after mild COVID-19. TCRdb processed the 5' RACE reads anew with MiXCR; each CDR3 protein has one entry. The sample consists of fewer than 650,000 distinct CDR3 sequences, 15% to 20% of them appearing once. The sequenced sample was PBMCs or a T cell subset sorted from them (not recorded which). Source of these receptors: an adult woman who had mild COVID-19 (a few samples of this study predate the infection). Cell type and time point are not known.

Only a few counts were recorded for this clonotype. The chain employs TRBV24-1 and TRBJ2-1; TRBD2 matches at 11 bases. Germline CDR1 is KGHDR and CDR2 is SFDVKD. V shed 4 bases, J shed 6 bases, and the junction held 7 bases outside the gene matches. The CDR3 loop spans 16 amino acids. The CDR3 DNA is TGTGCCACCAGTGACCTCAGACTAGCGGGACCCAATGAGCAGTTCTTC. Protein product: CATSDLRLAGPNEQFF.

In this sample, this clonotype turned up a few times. The CDR3 DNA follows: TGTGCCAGCAGTAGCCGAGGCGGGAGTACCACCTACGAGCAGTACTTC. Translating gives CASSSRGGSTTYEQYF. The rearrangement joins TRBV12-3 or TRBV12-4 to TRBJ2-7, with 7 positions matching TRBD2. The length of the CDR3 is 16 residues. V lost 5 bases to trimming and J lost 2 bases; unmatched junction nucleotides: 12.

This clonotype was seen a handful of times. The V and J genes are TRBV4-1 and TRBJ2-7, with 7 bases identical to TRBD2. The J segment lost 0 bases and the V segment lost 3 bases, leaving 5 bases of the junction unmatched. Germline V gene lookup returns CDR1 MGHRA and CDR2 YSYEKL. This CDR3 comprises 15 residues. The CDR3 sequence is CASSQNGLDSYEQYF. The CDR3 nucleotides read TGCGCCAGCAGCCAGAACGGACTAGACTCCTACGAGCAGTACTTC.

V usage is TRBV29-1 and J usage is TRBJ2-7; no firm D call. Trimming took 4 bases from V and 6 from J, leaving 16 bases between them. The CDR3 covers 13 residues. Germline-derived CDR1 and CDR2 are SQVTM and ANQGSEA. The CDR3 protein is CSVAAGQGLEQYF. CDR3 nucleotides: TGCAGCGTTGCGGCAGGCCAAGGGCTCGAGCAGTACTTC.

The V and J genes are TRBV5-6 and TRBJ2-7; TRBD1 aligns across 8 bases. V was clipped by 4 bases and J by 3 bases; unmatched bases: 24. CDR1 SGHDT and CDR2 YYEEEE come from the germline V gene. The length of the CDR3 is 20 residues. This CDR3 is CASSPSYPTGVGVYDYEQYF. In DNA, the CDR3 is TGTGCCAGCAGCCCCTCCTACCCGACAGGGGTAGGGGTGTATGACTACGAGCAGTACTTC.

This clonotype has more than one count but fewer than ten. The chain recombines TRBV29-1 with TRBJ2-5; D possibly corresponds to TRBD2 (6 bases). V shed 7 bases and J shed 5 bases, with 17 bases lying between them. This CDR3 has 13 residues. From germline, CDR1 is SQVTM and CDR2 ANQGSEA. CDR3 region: CSALDWRVETQYF. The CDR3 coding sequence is TGCAGCGCCCTTGACTGGAGGGTTGAGACCCAGTACTTC.

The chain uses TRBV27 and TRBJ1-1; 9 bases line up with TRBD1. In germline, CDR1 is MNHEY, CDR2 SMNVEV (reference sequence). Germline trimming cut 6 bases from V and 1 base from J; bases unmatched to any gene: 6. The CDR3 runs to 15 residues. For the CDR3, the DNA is TGTGCCAGCAGGCAAACGACAGGGGGGAACACTGAAGCTTTCTTT. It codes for CASRQTTGGNTEAFF.

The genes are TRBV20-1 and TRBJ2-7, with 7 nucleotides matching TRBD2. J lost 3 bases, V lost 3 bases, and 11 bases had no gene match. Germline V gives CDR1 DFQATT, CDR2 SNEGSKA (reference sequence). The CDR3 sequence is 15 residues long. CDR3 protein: CSARVFSGSFYEQYF. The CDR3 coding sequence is TGCAGTGCTAGGGTTTTTAGCGGGTCCTTCTACGAGCAGTACTTC.

The CDR3: CASSLAYGEYEQYF. In nucleotides, the CDR3 is TGTGCCAGCAGCTTAGCGTACGGGGAATACGAGCAGTACTTC. V and J are TRBV7-9 and TRBJ2-7, with D maybe TRBD2 (5 bases). In germline, CDR1 is SEHNR, CDR2 FQNEAQ (reference sequence). The CDR3 runs 14 residues. The germline V and J ends were trimmed by 0 bases and 4 bases, with 10 bases remaining between them. Full variable domain (missing parts from reference TRBV7-9 and TRBJ2-7): DTGVSQNPRHKITKRGQNVTFRCDPISEHNRLYWYRQTLGQGPEFLTYFQNEAQLEKSRLLSDRFSAERPKGSFSTLEIQRTEQGDSAMYLCASSLAYGEYEQYFGPGTRLTVT.

This chain's CDR3 is CASSQDMGSYNEQFF. The DNA for the CDR3 is TGTGCCAGCAGCCAAGACATGGGGTCCTACAATGAGCAGTTCTTC. The J gene is TRBJ2-1, the V gene TRBV14; D unresolved. Trimming shortened V by 0 bases and J by 1 base, and 7 bases separated the two germline ends. The CDR3 loop spans 15 amino acids. Germline V CDR1 and CDR2: SGHDN, FVKESK.

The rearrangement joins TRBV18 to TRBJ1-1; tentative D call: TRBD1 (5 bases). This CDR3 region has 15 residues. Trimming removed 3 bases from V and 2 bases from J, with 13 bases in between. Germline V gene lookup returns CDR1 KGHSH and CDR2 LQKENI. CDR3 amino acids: CASSPLDSPNTEAFF. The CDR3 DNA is TGTGCCAGCTCACCCCTAGACAGCCCCAACACTGAAGCTTTCTTT.

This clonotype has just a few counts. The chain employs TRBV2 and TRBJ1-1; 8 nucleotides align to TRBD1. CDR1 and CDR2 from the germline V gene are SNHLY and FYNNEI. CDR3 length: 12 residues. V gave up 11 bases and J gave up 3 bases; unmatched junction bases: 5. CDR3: CAPRGQDTEAFF. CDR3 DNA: TGTGCCCCTCGGGGACAGGACACTGAAGCTTTCTTT.

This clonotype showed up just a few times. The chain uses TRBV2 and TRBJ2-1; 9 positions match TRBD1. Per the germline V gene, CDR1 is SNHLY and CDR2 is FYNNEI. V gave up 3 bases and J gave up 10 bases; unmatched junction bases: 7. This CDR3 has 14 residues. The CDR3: CASSDVNRGPEQFF. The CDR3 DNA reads TGTGCCAGCAGTGATGTGAACAGGGGGCCGGAGCAGTTCTTC.

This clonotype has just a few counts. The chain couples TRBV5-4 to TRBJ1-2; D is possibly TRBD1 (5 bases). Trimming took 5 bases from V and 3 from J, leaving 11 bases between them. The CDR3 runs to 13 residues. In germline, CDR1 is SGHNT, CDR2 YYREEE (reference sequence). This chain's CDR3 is CASRLWGDYGYTF. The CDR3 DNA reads TGTGCCAGCAGGTTATGGGGGGACTATGGCTACACCTTC.

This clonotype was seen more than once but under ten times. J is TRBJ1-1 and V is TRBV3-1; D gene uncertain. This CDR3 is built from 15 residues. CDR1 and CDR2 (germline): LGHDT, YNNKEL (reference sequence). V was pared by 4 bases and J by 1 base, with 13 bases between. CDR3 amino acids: CASSPPGYSNTEAFF. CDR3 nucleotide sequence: TGTGCCAGCAGCCCACCCGGGTATTCGAACACTGAAGCTTTCTTT.

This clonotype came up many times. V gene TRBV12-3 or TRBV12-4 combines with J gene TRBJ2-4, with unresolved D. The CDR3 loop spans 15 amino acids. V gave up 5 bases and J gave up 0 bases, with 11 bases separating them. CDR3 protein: CASSPPQLAKNIQYF. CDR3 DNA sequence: TGTGCCAGCAGTCCACCACAGCTAGCCAAAAACATTCAGTACTTC.

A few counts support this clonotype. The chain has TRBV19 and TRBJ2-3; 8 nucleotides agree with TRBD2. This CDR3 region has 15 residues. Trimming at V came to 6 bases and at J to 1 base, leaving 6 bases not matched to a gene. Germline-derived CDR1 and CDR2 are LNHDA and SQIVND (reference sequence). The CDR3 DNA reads TGTGCCAGTAGGAGCGGGAGTTCTCGCACAGATACGCAGTATTTT. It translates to CASRSGSSRTDTQYF.